These 4 T cell receptor beta chains were all obtained from the same sample, sequenced in a study of blood T cell repertoires in COVID-19. Method: immunoSEQ multiplex PCR; TCRdb's copy keeps in-frame clones and lacks some. The sample yields 100,000 or so clones, around 87% seen once. The sample was peripheral blood. The receptors were gathered from a woman in her 50s with COVID-19, enrolled during active disease.

This chain connects TRBV27 to TRBJ1-5, with D unresolved. The CDR3 consists of 10 residues. Germline V gives CDR1 MNHEY, CDR2 SMNVEV (reference sequence). V dropped 4 bases and J dropped 9 bases, with 4 bases sitting between them. This CDR3 reads CASSSLPQHF. The CDR3 DNA sequence: TGTGCCAGCAGTTCTTTGCCCCAGCATTTT.

The chain joins TRBV9 to TRBJ2-5; 12 nucleotides line up with TRBD2. The J segment lost 5 bases and the V segment lost 0 bases, leaving 5 bases of the junction unmatched. The V gene's germline CDR1 is SGDLS and CDR2 YYNGEE. The CDR3 extends over 16 amino acids. The CDR3 is CASSVASGGAAETQYF. The CDR3 nucleotides are TGTGCCAGCAGCGTAGCTAGCGGGGGGGCGGCGGAGACCCAGTACTTC.

This rearrangement joins TRBV5-1 to TRBJ2-5; TRBD2 matches at 14 bases. The length of the CDR3 is 16 residues. V was clipped by 0 bases and J by 7 bases; unmatched bases: 5. Germline assignment: CDR1 SGHRS and CDR2 YFSETQ. DNA for the CDR3: TGCGCCAGCAGCTTGGGGGGACTAGCGGGGGAGCGGACCCAGTACTTC. Translating gives CASSLGGLAGERTQYF.

This rearrangement joins TRBV6-5 to TRBJ1-2; 11 nucleotides match TRBD1. V lost 7 bases, J lost 7 bases, and 8 bases stayed unmatched. The germline CDR1 and CDR2 sequences are MNHEY and SVGAGI. The CDR3 is made up of 14 amino acids. CDR3 in amino acids: CASKPGQGERGYTF. The CDR3 nucleotides read TGTGCCAGCAAACCGGGACAGGGGGAGCGTGGCTACACCTTC.